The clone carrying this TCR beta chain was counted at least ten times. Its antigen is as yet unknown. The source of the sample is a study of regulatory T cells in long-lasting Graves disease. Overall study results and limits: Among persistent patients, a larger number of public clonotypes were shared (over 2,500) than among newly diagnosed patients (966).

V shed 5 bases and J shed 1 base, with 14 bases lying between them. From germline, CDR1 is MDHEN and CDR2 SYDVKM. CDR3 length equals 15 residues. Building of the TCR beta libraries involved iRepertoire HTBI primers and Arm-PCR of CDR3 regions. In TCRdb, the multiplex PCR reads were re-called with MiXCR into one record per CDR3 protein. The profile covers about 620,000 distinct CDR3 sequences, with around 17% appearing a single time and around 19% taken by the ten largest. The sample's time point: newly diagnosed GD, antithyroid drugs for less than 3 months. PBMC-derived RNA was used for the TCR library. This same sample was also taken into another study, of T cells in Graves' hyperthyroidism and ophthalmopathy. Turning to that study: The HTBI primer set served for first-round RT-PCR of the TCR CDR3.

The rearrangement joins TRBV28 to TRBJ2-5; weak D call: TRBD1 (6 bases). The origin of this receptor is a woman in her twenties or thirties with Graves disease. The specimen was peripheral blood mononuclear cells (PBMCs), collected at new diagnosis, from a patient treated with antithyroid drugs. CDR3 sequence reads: CASSGRDIRQETQYF. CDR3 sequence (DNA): TGTGCCAGCAGTGGCCGGGACATCCGCCAAGAGACCCAGTACTTC.